The rows below give T cell receptor beta chains drawn from one sample of a study of B cell selection in AIRE deficiency. Profiled with immunoSEQ multiplex PCR; TCRdb holds only in-frame clones, not every one. The repertoire holds roughly 14,000 clones, around 93% seen once, with about 0.95% in the top ten. The sample was Tregs sorted from PBMCs. The receptor set was obtained from a human donor with AIRE deficiency. CDR3s include the opening cysteine and the closing phenylalanine or tryptophan. The D gene is left open where the match is weak. Only part of the rows carry a size: once, few, many, or a class if the clone is expanded.

clone_size j_call d_call v_call cdr3_nt cdr3_aa
NA TRBJ1-1 NA TRBV5-1 TGCGCCAGCAGCTCCCGGGACTTACGGGGGACTGAAGCTTTCTTT CASSSRDLRGTEAFF
NA TRBJ2-1 NA TRBV4-2 TGTGCCAGCAGCCAAGAGGTCCTCCTCCGCTACAATGAGCAGTTCTTC CASSQEVLLRYNEQFF
few TRBJ2-7 NA TRBV18 TGTGCCAGCTCCCAACTTTTCAGGGCGGCCTACGAGCAGTACTTC CASSQLFRAAYEQYF
NA TRBJ2-1 NA TRBV7-3 TGTGCCAGCAGCTTAGGCCAGTTGTCGTACAATGAGCAGTTCTTC CASSLGQLSYNEQFF
NA TRBJ2-3 TRBD1 TRBV19 TGTGCCAGTAGCATTAGACAGGGGAGGATGGGAGATACGCAGTATTTT CASSIRQGRMGDTQYF
NA TRBJ2-1 NA TRBV20-1 TGCAGTGCTAGGGGGTACAATGAGCAGTTCTTC CSARGYNEQFF
NA TRBJ2-3 NA TRBV28 TGTGCCAGCAGTCCCCATCTGGGGGCCAGGACAGATACGCAGTATTTT CASSPHLGARTDTQYF
NA TRBJ2-1 TRBD2 TRBV10-2 TGCGCCAGCACAGGACTAGCGGGCTACAATGAGCAGTTCTTC CASTGLAGYNEQFF
NA TRBJ1-1 TRBD1 TRBV6-5 TGTGCCAGCAAGGGACAGGGGACAACTGAAGCTTTCTTT CASKGQGTTEAFF
NA TRBJ2-5 NA TRBV21-1 TGTGCCAGCAGCAAAGTGACAATACAGGAGTTGGAAAGAACCCAGTACTTC CASSKVTIQELERTQYF
NA TRBJ2-6 NA TRBV4-1 TGCGCCAGCAGCCAAGATCAATTTCTAGGAACCTCTGGGGCCAACGTCCTGACTTTC CASSQDQFLGTSGANVLTF
NA TRBJ1-2 TRBD1 TRBV29-1 TGCAGCGTTGACCCGACAGGGGTCTATGGCTACACCTTC CSVDPTGVYGYTF
once TRBJ1-1 NA TRBV5-3 TGTGCCAGCAGCGACATCCGGGAGGGGAATACTGAAGCTTTCTTT CASSDIREGNTEAFF
NA TRBJ2-5 TRBD2 TRBV5-1 TGCGCCAGCAGCCCTAACCCGACTAGCGGGGGAGAGACCCAGTACTTC CASSPNPTSGGETQYF
NA TRBJ2-1 TRBD2 TRBV5-1 TGCGCCAGCACCATTGGACTAGCGGGATTTGGAACTGAGCAGTTCTTC CASTIGLAGFGTEQFF
NA TRBJ2-3 TRBD2 TRBV7-2 TGTGCCAGCAGCACGCAGGGAGGGCGCTTCCTCAAAGATACGCAGTATTTT CASSTQGGRFLKDTQYF
NA TRBJ1-1 TRBD1 TRBV25-1 TGTGCCAGCTTCCGGTGGGACAGGGTACCGAACACTGAAGCTTTCTTT CASFRWDRVPNTEAFF
NA TRBJ2-7 NA TRBV7-2 TGTGCCAGCAGCCTCGATGCGGACGGCGAGCAGTACTTC CASSLDADGEQYF
NA TRBJ2-3 TRBD2 TRBV6-6 TGTGCCAGCAGTGGACTAGCGGGATCAGATACGCAGTATTTT CASSGLAGSDTQYF
NA TRBJ2-1 NA TRBV19 TGTGCCAGCTCCCGGGGTAATGAGCAGTTCTTC CASSRGNEQFF
NA TRBJ2-1 TRBD2 TRBV15 TGTGCCACCAGCAGAGAAGGACTAGACTACAATGAGCAGTTCTTC CATSREGLDYNEQFF
NA TRBJ2-7 NA TRBV5-4 TGTGCCAGCAGCTTGCCCCCTTTCTCCGAGCAGTACTTC CASSLPPFSEQYF
NA TRBJ2-5 NA TRBV7-8 TGTGCCAGCAGCTTAGACGGGAGAAAAGAGACCCAGTACTTC CASSLDGRKETQYF
NA TRBJ2-3 NA TRBV25-1 TGTGCCAGCAGTGACCCGAGCAAGTCCACAGATACGCAGTATTTT CASSDPSKSTDTQYF
once TRBJ1-5 NA TRBV28 TGTGCCAGCGGGCAGCCCCAGCATTTT CASGQPQHF
NA TRBJ2-3 TRBD2 TRBV28 TGTGCCAGCAGTTCCCTTGCGGGAGCGGCAGATACGCAGTATTTT CASSSLAGAADTQYF
NA TRBJ2-3 NA TRBV5-1 TGCGCCAGCAGCTTGGCGGGTTCGTCCCAACCCCACTCAGATACGCAGTATTTT CASSLAGSSQPHSDTQYF
NA TRBJ2-1 NA TRBV4-2 TGTGCCAGCAGCCGGGAGACAGACAATGAGCAGTTCTTC CASSRETDNEQFF
NA TRBJ2-1 TRBD2 TRBV11-2 TGTGCCAGCAGCCCAGCGGGAGGGCTTTACAATGAGCAGTTCTTC CASSPAGGLYNEQFF
NA TRBJ2-3 TRBD1 TRBV7-9 TGTGCCAGCAGCACCACACCGGGACAGGGATCACGTACGCAGTATTTT CASSTTPGQGSRTQYF
NA TRBJ2-6 NA TRBV6-5 TGTGCCAGCAGTTTCGGGGGCCCTGGGGCCAACGTCCTGACTTTC CASSFGGPGANVLTF
NA TRBJ2-1 TRBD2 TRBV2 TGTGCCAGCGTAGTTGGGGAGGGCCCGGGCAATGAGCAGTTCTTC CASVVGEGPGNEQFF
NA TRBJ2-3 NA TRBV28 TGTGCCAGCACCCCCTCGGGATGGAGGGATACGCAGTATTTT CASTPSGWRDTQYF
NA TRBJ1-6 NA TRBV6-1 TGTGCCAGCAGTGACATCGGAGGGCTTAATTCACCCCTCCACTTT CASSDIGGLNSPLHF
NA TRBJ1-3 NA TRBV19 TGTGCCAGCACAATGGCCTTGAGGAGAAACACCATATATTTT CASTMALRRNTIYF
NA TRBJ1-1 TRBD1 TRBV6-1 TGTGCCAGCAGTGCAAGACAGGGGGCGCGGGGCACTGAAGCTTTCTTT CASSARQGARGTEAFF
NA TRBJ2-7 TRBD1 TRBV19 TGTGCCAGTAGTATCGTCCGGGACAGCTCCTACGAGCAGTACTTC CASSIVRDSSYEQYF
few TRBJ2-2 NA TRBV5-1 TGCGCCAGCAGCTTGTTGGGACCAAACACCGGGGAGCTGTTTTTT CASSLLGPNTGELFF
NA TRBJ2-2 NA TRBV11-2 TGTGCCAGCAGACCCGGTGGACCGAACACCGGGGAGCTGTTTTTT CASRPGGPNTGELFF
NA TRBJ2-7 NA TRBV11-2 TGTGCCAGCAGCTTCACCTTCCAGGGATACGAGCAGTACTTC CASSFTFQGYEQYF
NA TRBJ1-3 NA TRBV10-2 TGCGCCAGCCGGCGGACGGACTCTGGAAACACCATATATTTT CASRRTDSGNTIYF
once TRBJ2-7 NA TRBV11-1 TGTGCCAGCAGCTTACCCAGAGGGTGGCAGTACTTC CASSLPRGWQYF
few TRBJ1-2 NA TRBV7-9 TGTGCCAGCAGCACCACAGTTCTCTCCTATGGCTACACCTTC CASSTTVLSYGYTF
NA TRBJ2-1 TRBD2 TRBV29-1 TGCAGCGTGGCGATGGGACTAGCGGGAGGGCCCAATGAGCAGTTCTTC CSVAMGLAGGPNEQFF
once TRBJ1-2 NA TRBV21-1 TGTGCCAGCACCATGACGGGAACAACTAACTATGGCTACACCTTC CASTMTGTTNYGYTF
NA TRBJ2-1 NA TRBV7-2 TGTGCCAGCAGCACCCGGGACTTGAAGCAGTTCTTC CASSTRDLKQFF
once TRBJ1-1 NA TRBV30 TGTGCCGGAATGGGGGGGGGGCAGAACACTGAAGCTTTCTTT CAGMGGGQNTEAFF
NA TRBJ1-3 TRBD1 TRBV19 TGTGCCAGTAGTGACAGGGGGCGAGGAAACACCATATATTTT CASSDRGRGNTIYF